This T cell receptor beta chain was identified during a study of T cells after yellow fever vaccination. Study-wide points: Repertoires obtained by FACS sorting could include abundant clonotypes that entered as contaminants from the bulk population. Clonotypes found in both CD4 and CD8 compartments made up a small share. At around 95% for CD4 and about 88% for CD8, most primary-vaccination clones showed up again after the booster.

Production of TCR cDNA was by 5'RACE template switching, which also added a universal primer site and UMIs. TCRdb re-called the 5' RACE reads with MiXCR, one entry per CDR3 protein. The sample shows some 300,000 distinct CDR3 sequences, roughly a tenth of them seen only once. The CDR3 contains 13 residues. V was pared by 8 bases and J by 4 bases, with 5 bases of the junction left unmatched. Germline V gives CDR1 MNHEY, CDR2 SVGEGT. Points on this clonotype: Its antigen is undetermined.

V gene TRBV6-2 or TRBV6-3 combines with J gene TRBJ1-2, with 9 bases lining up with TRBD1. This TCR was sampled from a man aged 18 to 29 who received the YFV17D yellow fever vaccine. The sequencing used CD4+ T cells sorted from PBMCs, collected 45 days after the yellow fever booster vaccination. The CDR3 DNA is TGTGCCAGCGGGGGACAGGGAATCTATGGCTACACCTTC. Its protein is CASGGQGIYGYTF.